The entry below describes one T cell receptor (beta chain). Its antigen remains unidentified. No base quality information exists; no much larger clone differs at one position. The germline V gene (reference sequence) sets CDR1 to SEHNR and CDR2 to FQNEAQ. Inclusive of the bounding cysteine and phenylalanine, the CDR3 is 15 residues long. The entry retains the CDR3 DNA only, 45 bases that are in frame from base 1. Cut back by 2 bases and 5 bases, the V and J ends lie 12 bases apart. This record belongs to a study of blood T cell repertoires in COVID-19 (dated by TCRdb to 2018 to 2021). With respect to the entire study: The collaborator samples originated in the United States, Italy and Spain and spanned the acute and convalescent phases of COVID-19. The prospective study material was composed of cDNA or gDNA derived from T cells, B-cell-depleted T cells, or PBMCs. The samples were drawn from the first 160 participants of the ongoing ImmuneRACE study and from under 1,500 subjects provided by 6 global collaborators. HLA class I and class II types, where available, came from metadata supplied by the sample provider rather than from assay-based typing. The repertoires were released in a freely available public database meant as a resource for research on the immune response to SARS-CoV-2. Nearly every sample came with metadata listing a de-identified subject ID, COVID-19 status, age in years and sex. The dataset comprised deeply sampled blood TCRbeta repertoires from subjects exposed to, actively infected with, or recovered from COVID-19.

TCRbeta CDR3 regions were amplified from genomic DNA using the immunoSEQ Assay, a bias-controlled multiplex PCR. From the authors' description of their analysis: Within the assay, amplification of reference gene primers was used to estimate how many nucleated cells each sample contained. To quantify the absolute abundance of each unique TCRbeta CDR3 rearrangement, sequence reads were collapsed and filtered. For each sample, productive Simpson clonality was calculated as the square root of Simpson's diversity index over productive rearrangements. TCRdb holds this immuneACCESS table with in-frame rearrangements only. Some clones are missing; in checked studies, unresolved V genes explain under half, and the rest has no known cause. V, J and clone size are taken as reported in that table, and D and trimming were inferred from the DNA itself. The sample yields 240,000 or so clones; almost 85% were counted once. Under 2% of the sample rests with the top ten.

Collaborating institutions collected whole blood in K2EDTA tubes following their own protocols. For TCRbeta analysis, collaborators shipped samples in one of three forms: frozen whole blood, isolated PBMCs, or DNA extracted from either of those sample types. What the research found in general, with its limitations: Clinical and demographic metadata were provided uncurated, with the amount varying by source and participant.

The chain is encoded by TRBV7-9 joined to TRBJ1-4; the D gene remains uncertain. The TCR was taken from a woman older than 75 with acute or convalescent COVID-19. Sequencing was performed on peripheral blood. The CDR3 protein sequence reads: CASSLSWRMNEKLFF. The DNA is as follows: TGTGCCAGCAGCTTAAGTTGGAGGATGAATGAAAAACTGTTTTTT.